This T cell receptor (beta chain) comes out of a study of cytotoxic CD8 clonotypes in ibrutinib-treated CLL. The overall study: Partial responses totalled around 25 and complete responses 2; after median approximately 62 months, roughly 14 remained remitted and approximately 12 progressed. Findings and limits, study-wide: Few clonotypes were public, and these shrank or held steady under treatment. A difference in sampling times existed between sustained-remission and progressing patients.

On this clone: Its antigen remains unknown.

The germline V and J ends were trimmed by 3 bases and 4 bases, with 8 bases remaining between them. The length of the CDR3 is 13 residues. Per the germline V gene, CDR1 is LNHDA and CDR2 is SQIVND (reference sequence). The method was immunoSEQ multiplex PCR; TCRdb's version includes in-frame clones alone and lacks a portion of them. The data contain fewer than 400,000 clones, 67% of them singletons. The receptor comes from a human donor with chronic lymphocytic leukemia. This specimen was PBMCs, taken after 36 months of ibrutinib treatment. The J gene is TRBJ2-3, the V gene TRBV19, with unresolved D. This CDR3 reads CASSIRVADTQYF. The CDR3 nucleotides read TGTGCCAGTAGTATTAGGGTCGCAGATACGCAGTATTTT.